This T cell receptor (beta chain) was documented in a study of T-cell memory formation after mild COVID-19. The CDR3 is 12 residues long. V was trimmed by 6 bases and J by 8 bases, leaving 16 bases between them. The germline CDR1 and CDR2 sequences are DFQATT and SNEGSKA (reference sequence). TCRdb re-analysed the 5' RACE reads in MiXCR, keeping a single row per CDR3 protein. The sample holds approximately 240,000 distinct CDR3 sequences, about a sixth seen once. Study findings and constraints: Day 15 to 85 contracting clones showed balanced CD4/CD8; day 15 to 37 expanders favored CD4+. Chiefly within CM and EM were the contracting CD4+ clones; CD8+ ones were within EMRA.

This clonotype appeared a few times. Its antigen is as yet unknown. This TCR came from a young man who had mild COVID-19 (a few samples of this study predate the infection). Cell type and time point are not known. The gene calls are TRBV20-1 and TRBJ1-1; D may be TRBD1 (5 bases). Sequenced: PBMCs or a T cell subset sorted from them (not recorded which). For the CDR3, the DNA is TGCAGTGCGGGGGTCCCATCCCGCGAAGCTTTCTTT. It codes for CSAGVPSREAFF.